This TCR beta chain was sequenced for a study of OX40 agonist ivuxolimab in advanced cancers. Regarding the study in general: Ivuxolimab was a fully human IgG2 agonistic monoclonal antibody targeting the costimulatory receptor OX40 (CD134). The monotherapy dose-escalation portion (N of about 49 patients) of the phase I ivuxolimab trial is reported in the paper. The purpose of peripheral TCRbeta sequencing was to test whether ivuxolimab changed TCR sequence diversity and led to clonal T-cell expansion. Of the roughly 54 patients in dose escalation, about 20 had hepatocellular carcinoma, some 15 had melanoma, 9 had renal cell carcinoma and 9 had head and neck cancer. Intravenous ivuxolimab was administered to patients every 2 weeks at six dose levels: 0.01, 0.1, 0.3, 1.5, 3 and 10 mg/kg. The dose-escalation cohort was roughly 83% male with a mean age of about 60 years, ranging from roughly 20 to 80. Partial responses occurred in three dose-escalation patients, of whom one had hepatocellular carcinoma and two had cutaneous melanoma. Patients were allowed to have had prior anti-PD-1, anti-PD-L1 or anti-CTLA-4 therapy, and more than 35% of the dose-escalation patients had been treated with checkpoint inhibitors. The paper as a whole reports these results and caveats: Antigen specificity was not determined for the clonally expanded peripheral T cells. In partial responders in the 0.1-3.0 mg/kg groups, normalized peripheral clonal expansion was found to be among the lowest, especially among CD8+ T cells. Low levels of normalized T-cell clonal expansion were also seen in some patients who did not respond. At doses of 0.1 to 3.0 mg/kg, clonal expansion of both CD4+ and CD8+ blood T cells was observed from baseline to week 6. After ivuxolimab, CD8+ T cells had more expanded clones than CD4+ T cells on average.

Worth noting for this clone: This clone's antigen is unknown. Base-call qualities are not available, and no considerably larger clone is one nucleotide away.

For sequencing of the TCRbeta CDR3 region, genomic DNA was extracted from the sorted cells. TCRbeta CDR3 regions were sequenced using the immunoSEQ Assay. The immuneACCESS repertoire file appears here via TCRdb, limited to in-frame rearrangements. These files lack a portion of the clones; in checked studies, under half of the deficit traces to unresolved V genes, and the cause of the others is not known. In this sample the table shows about 99,000 clones, around 94% of which occur a single time. The top ten constitute less than 0.2% of the sample. The CDR3 runs 12 amino acids, cysteine and phenylalanine included. Only CDR3 DNA remains: 36 bases, in frame from the first base. V and J lose 3 bases and 8 bases, and a span of 7 bases separates them. CDR1 and CDR2, per the germline V gene (reference sequence), are MNHEY and SMNVEV. The trial excluded patients who had a history of autoimmune disease or were on systemic immunosuppression. Peripheral blood for TCR sequencing was collected from all dose cohorts at baseline, on cycle 4 day 1, and on cycle 7 day 1. Samples came from an open-label, multicenter, first-in-human phase I dose-escalation trial of ivuxolimab. The trial enrolled adults with locally advanced or metastatic head and neck squamous cell, hepatocellular, melanoma or renal cell carcinoma. Before TCR sequencing, CD4+ T cells and CD8+ T cells were sorted from peripheral blood as separate populations.

This chain joins TRBV27 to TRBJ2-2, with the identity of the D gene unclear. The sample in question was CD4+ or CD8+ T cells sorted from blood, obtained in a trial of the OX40 agonist ivuxolimab. This TCR came from an adult with an advanced solid tumor such as melanoma, head and neck, liver or kidney cancer. CDR3 protein: CASSLIRGELFF. The bases read TGTGCCAGCAGTTTGATAAGAGGGGAGCTGTTTTTT.